This TCR beta chain was sequenced in a study of T cell responses to AZD1222 COVID-19 vaccine. This table comes from immunoSEQ multiplex PCR, and its TCRdb copy is limited to in-frame clones, with some not included. Found here are about 56,000 clones, 75% to 90% of them singletons; the top ten hold 6.9%. Study observations and caveats: Across spike, vaccine-associated CD4 TCRs were found, dominant at 160-218 and 743-854. Seropositivity was recorded at baseline in only six AZD1222 recipients.

To note about this clone: Its antigen is undetermined.

Germline assignment: CDR1 LNHNV and CDR2 YYDKDF (reference sequence). V trimming: 3 bases; J trimming: 2 bases; junction bases outside the gene matches: 3. The length of the CDR3 is 15 residues. The V gene is TRBV15, the J gene TRBJ2-3; 9 bases are a match to TRBD1. This TCR came from an adult who received the AZD1222 COVID-19 vaccine. Sample: peripheral blood, taken 28 days after the second AZD1222 dose. In DNA form, the CDR3 reads TGTGCCACCAGCAGGGACAGGGGATACACAGATACGCAGTATTTT. Its translation: CATSRDRGYTDTQYF.